This section outlines one T cell receptor beta chain sequence together with its context. This specimen belongs to a study of blood T cell repertoires in COVID-19. Overall study: Sources were T cells, B-cell-depleted T cells, or PBMCs; the material itself was cDNA or gDNA.

Method: immunoSEQ multiplex PCR; TCRdb's copy keeps in-frame clones and lacks some. The sample lists about 180,000 clones, roughly 82% seen once, with about 9.7% in the top ten. Trimming cost V 6 bases and J 6 bases; bases outside gene matches: 8. CDR1 and CDR2 (germline): MDHEN, SYDVKM. The CDR3 extends over 14 amino acids. The gene calls are TRBV28 and TRBJ2-7; 10 nucleotides line up with TRBD2. The sequence was collected from a woman aged 25 to 39 who had recovered from COVID-19. The material sequenced was PBMCs or T cells enriched from blood (not recorded which). CDR3 DNA: TGTGCCAGCAGATCTAGCGGGAGAAAGGGCGAGCAGTACTTC. As protein: CASRSSGRKGEQYF.